The sequence of this T cell receptor beta chain was determined in a study of blood T cell repertoires in COVID-19. The wider study: Samples taken during acute and convalescent COVID-19 were collected in the United States, Italy and Spain. T cells, B-cell-depleted T cells, or PBMCs provided the cDNA or gDNA that served as material.

This clone has only one observation. Study processing details: It was from reference gene primer amplification that nucleated cell counts were estimated. Profiled with immunoSEQ multiplex PCR; TCRdb holds only in-frame clones, not every one. V and J calls and clone size are those listed in that table; D and trimming were worked out from the DNA. The data hold 55,000 to 85,000 clones, with roughly 70% observed a single time. V was clipped by 4 bases and J by 4 bases; unmatched bases: 16. The CDR3 has 17 residues. Looked up from germline, CDR1 is SGHRS and CDR2 is YFSETQ. What was sequenced was peripheral blood. The TCR comes from a man between 60 and 75 years old with acute or convalescent COVID-19. This chain joins TRBV5-1 and TRBJ1-2; 7 positions match TRBD1. The CDR3 nucleotides read TGCGCCAGCAGCCTATTTGGCGGACAGGACCCGCTCTATGGCTACACCTTC. As protein: CASSLFGGQDPLYGYTF.